This TCR beta chain stems from a study of human T cells and chemical hapten exposure. At the level of the study: Once 0.01% DPC had been applied to the upper back by patch test, readings were taken at 6 days.

In the library, unique molecular identifiers were attached to individual cDNA molecules. TCRdb re-derived calls from the RACE reads in MiXCR, one entry per CDR3 protein. The table includes a few hundred thousand distinct CDR3 sequences, just under 6.5% detected once. Sample time point: patch test 2, 6 weeks after DPC sensitization. As for treatment: therapeutic diphenylcyclopropenone sensitization with weekly scalp DPC. V shed 2 bases and J 6 bases; nucleotides not matched to a gene: 8. The CDR3 totals 15 residues. Germline-derived CDR1 and CDR2 are DFQATT and SNEGSKA (reference sequence). Remarks on this clonotype: No antigen is known for it.

Study findings and constraints: Relative to control repertoires, expanded TCRs gave rise to significantly more large CDR3 similarity clusters. TCRs above 1 in 1000 frequency did not change with DPC sensitization.

The receptor's source is a woman aged 18-30 years with alopecia areata. Some clones in this sample may be carry-over from other donors' samples. This material consisted of whole blood, taken in connection with sensitization to the hapten diphenylcyclopropenone (DPC). This rearrangement joins TRBV20-1 to TRBJ2-1; 9 bases line up with TRBD2. The CDR3 DNA reads as TGCAGTGCTAGATATCGAGCGGGGGGCCGCAATGAGCAGTTCTTC. Its protein product is CSARYRAGGRNEQFF.